These T cell receptor beta chains were read from a single sample in a study of T cell responses to AZD1222 COVID-19 vaccine. Clones were read by immunoSEQ multiplex PCR, and TCRdb kept only the in-frame ones, dropping some. The top ten clones hold 5.5% of a sample with 150,000 or so clones, 88% of them seen once. The source material was peripheral blood, sampled on day 0 of AZD1222 vaccination. The receptors were gathered from an adult in good health. Each CDR3 is given with its conserved first and last residue. Fields, in order: D gene, J gene, CDR3 length, clone size, V gene, CDR3 protein, CDR3 DNA. D genes are given only for firm matches. Size is stated for part of the rows, as once, few or many counts, or as a class when the clone is expanded.

TRBD2	TRBJ2-6	17	NA	TRBV19	CASHSGGLRSGANVLTF	TGTGCCAGCCATTCCGGGGGGTTAAGGTCTGGGGCCAACGTCCTGACTTTC
TRBD1	TRBJ2-7	18	NA	TRBV4-2	CASSQELSLGTGSYEQYF	TGTGCCAGCAGCCAAGAGCTATCTTTGGGGACAGGGTCGTACGAGCAGTACTTC
NA	TRBJ1-5	15	NA	TRBV18	CASSPIGNSNQPQHF	TGTGCCAGCTCCCCGATAGGTAATAGCAATCAGCCCCAGCATTTT
NA	TRBJ2-7	13	NA	TRBV12-3/TRBV12-4	CASSPPVWYEQYF	TGTGCCAGCAGTCCCCCCGTTTGGTACGAGCAGTACTTC
TRBD2	TRBJ2-7	19	NA	TRBV20-1	CSASPLLAGVPLGGYEQYF	TGCAGTGCTAGTCCCCTCCTAGCGGGAGTACCCCTAGGAGGGTACGAGCAGTACTTC
NA	TRBJ1-1	13	NA	TRBV20-1	CSASVTANTEAFF	TGCAGTGCTAGTGTGACAGCGAACACTGAAGCTTTCTTT
NA	TRBJ1-1	14	NA	TRBV7-3	CASSLVTGYTEAFF	TGTGCCAGCAGCTTAGTAACGGGATACACTGAAGCTTTCTTT
NA	TRBJ1-6	14	once	TRBV9	CASSVGEKSSPLHF	TGTGCCAGCAGCGTAGGAGAAAAGTCATCACCCCTCCACTTT
TRBD1	TRBJ2-2	13	NA	TRBV29-1	CSARDSSTGELFF	TGCAGCGCCCGGGACAGTAGCACCGGGGAGCTGTTTTTT
NA	TRBJ2-2	14	NA	TRBV7-2	CASSLVSGTGELFF	TGTGCCAGCAGCTTAGTGTCTGGCACCGGGGAGCTGTTTTTT
TRBD1	TRBJ2-2	15	NA	TRBV6-5	CASSKGGVGTGELFF	TGTGCCAGCAGCAAAGGGGGCGTTGGCACCGGGGAGCTGTTTTTT
NA	TRBJ2-2	12	NA	TRBV9	CASSVDVGELFF	TGTGCCAGCAGCGTAGACGTCGGGGAGCTGTTTTTT
TRBD1	TRBJ2-3	17	NA	TRBV5-1	CASSLAKGQGNTDTQYF	TGCGCCAGCAGCTTGGCCAAAGGACAGGGGAATACAGATACGCAGTATTTT
NA	TRBJ2-7	14	NA	TRBV28	CASSSPTANYEQYF	TGTGCCAGCAGTTCACCGACGGCGAATTACGAGCAGTACTTC
TRBD1	TRBJ1-1	14	once	TRBV27	CASSPRGTGFEAFF	TGTGCCAGCAGTCCACGAGGGACAGGTTTTGAAGCTTTCTTT
TRBD1	TRBJ1-4	16	NA	TRBV4-3	CASSSRDRGLNEKLFF	TGCGCCAGCAGCTCCCGGGACAGGGGACTTAATGAAAAACTGTTTTTT
NA	TRBJ1-6	14	NA	TRBV5-8	CASTADRRNSPLHF	TGTGCCAGCACCGCGGACAGAAGGAATTCACCCCTCCACTTT